The following is a T cell receptor (beta chain) sequence with its context. No antigen is known for it. These data belong to a study of cytomegalovirus exposure and HLA in healthy donors. On the study more broadly: A prior study identified 117 million unique TCR beta sequences from 200 million or so T cells. Study outcomes and limitations: Presence/absence comparisons presumed near-even sequencing depth among donors. Within a later analysis, the majority of CMV-associated TCR beta chains appeared HLA-restricted.

The CDR3 totals 17 residues. Vbeta (60) and Jbeta (13) primers were used in the PCR. Sequencing was performed with immunoSEQ multiplex PCR; in TCRdb, only in-frame clones are kept and a portion is missing. The sample includes tens of thousands of clones, over 75% of them seen just once. The sequenced sample was PBMCs. This chain joins TRBV21-1 and TRBJ1-1; TRBD1 is the table's D call and was not checked against the DNA. TRBV21-1 is reported as a pseudogene. The clonotype comes from a girl aged 2 to 9 in good health and CMV-seropositive. CDR3 residues: CASTPELRGPTNTEAFF. In nucleotides, the CDR3 is TGTGCCAGCACCCCCGAGCTTAGGGGCCCCACGAACACTGAAGCTTTCTTT.